Each of the 17 T cell receptor beta chains below was sequenced from the same sample in a study of T cell repertoires in cytomegalovirus infection. TCRdb reprocessed the reads via MiXCR and lists one record per CDR3 protein. The sample shows 500,000 to 600,000 distinct CDR3 sequences, approximately 16% of them seen only once. Input material: CD8+ T cells from PBMCs. These receptors all come from a human donor in good health (CMV status not recorded). Some clones in this sample may be carry-over from other donors' samples.

The genes are TRBV27 and TRBJ2-7; D call uncertain. The CDR3 is 15 residues long. The germline V gene encodes CDR1 MNHEY and CDR2 SMNVEV (reference sequence). Trimming took 6 bases from V and 0 from J, leaving 15 bases between them. CDR3 region: CASRGERRSSYEQYF. CDR3 coding DNA: TGTGCCAGCAGGGGCGAGAGGCGGTCCTCCTACGAGCAGTACTTC.

The rearrangement links TRBV20-1 to TRBJ2-1; TRBD2 matches 15 bases. The CDR3 consists of 18 residues. CDR1 and CDR2 from the germline V gene are DFQATT and SNEGSKA (reference sequence). V was pared by 6 bases and J by 3 bases, with 12 bases of the junction left unmatched. DNA for the CDR3: TGCAGTGCATCGACCGGGACTAGCGGGGGGCCCTTCTACAATGAGCAGTTCTTC. It encodes CSASTGTSGGPFYNEQFF.

This clonotype has ten or more counts. The rearrangement joins TRBV15 to TRBJ1-2, with TRBD1 matching over 7 bases. The germline gives CDR1 LNHNV, CDR2 YYDKDF (reference sequence). The ends lost 10 bases at V and 2 bases at J; junction bases unmatched: 7. The CDR3 is 13 residues long. CDR3 amino acids: CAIRGEGNYGYTF. For the CDR3, the DNA is TGTGCCATCAGGGGGGAAGGCAACTATGGCTACACCTTC.

Concerning this clonotype itself: This may stem from a read error, because a much larger clone lies one nucleotide away. V gene TRBV28 combines with J gene TRBJ1-4; D is uncertain. Trimming shortened V by 6 bases and J by 4 bases, and 15 bases separated the two germline ends. This CDR3 is built from 15 residues. Germline assignment: CDR1 MDHEN and CDR2 SYDVKM. CDR3 sequence: CASRLTVAFNEKLFF. The CDR3 DNA sequence: TGTGCCAGCAGATTAACAGTGGCCTTTAATGAAAAACTGTTTTTT.

This clonotype was seen at least ten times. CDR3 bases: TGTGCCAGCAGCCAACCCCTCGGACAGGGATATCGCGGGAACACTGAAGCTTTCTTT. It yields the protein CASSQPLGQGYRGNTEAFF. The chain combines TRBV4-2 with TRBJ1-1; 8 positions agree with TRBD1. Germline CDR1 is LGHNA and CDR2 is YNFKEQ. Trimming took 2 bases from V and 1 from J; bases not matched to a gene: 15. The CDR3 loop spans 19 amino acids.

This clonotype has just a few counts. A much larger clone sits a single nucleotide away, making a read error possible. The CDR3 region is CASSQGQNYEQYF. The CDR3 DNA reads TGTGCCAGCAGCCAGGGACAGAACTACGAGCAGTACTTC. The rearrangement uses TRBV14 and TRBJ2-7; TRBD1 agrees at 7 bases. The CDR3 runs 13 residues. Germline-derived CDR1 and CDR2 are SGHDN and FVKESK. V trimming: 3 bases; J trimming: 3 bases; junction bases outside the gene matches: 2.

This clonotype showed up many times. The J gene is TRBJ2-1, the V gene TRBV14; possible D gene TRBD2, 5 bases. The V gene's germline CDR1 is SGHDN and CDR2 FVKESK. The CDR3 consists of 15 residues. V lost 3 bases to trimming and J lost 5 bases, with 14 bases between them. The CDR3 nucleotides are TGTGCCAGCAGCCAGGTGGAGGATCCGAACAATGAGCAGTTCTTC. It specifies CASSQVEDPNNEQFF.

This clonotype was observed a few times. The rearrangement links TRBV18 to TRBJ2-4; D is possibly TRBD1 or TRBD2 (6 bases each). Germline loops: CDR1 KGHSH, CDR2 LQKENI. This CDR3 contains 15 residues. With 4 bases removed from V and 8 bases from J, the gap between germline ends came to 18 bases. CDR3 bases: TGTGCCAGCTCACGGAGGACAGAGGAGGGACACATTCAGTACTTC. Translation gives CASSRRTEEGHIQYF.

This clonotype was counted ten times or more. This chain uses TRBV7-8 with TRBJ1-5, with D hard to call. This CDR3 comprises 13 residues. The germline V gene has CDR1 SGHVS and CDR2 FQNEAQ. Trimming shortened V by 1 base and J by 7 bases, and 8 bases separated the two germline ends. The CDR3 nucleotides read TGTGCCAGCAGCTTAGGCACGGGACAGCCCCAGCATTTT. Translating gives CASSLGTGQPQHF. The full variable domain, with the rest looked up from reference TRBV7-8 and TRBJ1-5, is GAGVSQSPRYKVAKRGQDVALRCDPISGHVSLFWYQQALGQGPEFLTYFQNEAQLDKSGLPSDRFFAERPEGSVSTLKIQRTQQEDSAVYLCASSLGTGQPQHFGDGTRLSIL.

The chain joins TRBV20-1 to TRBJ2-7; a weak D match, TRBD2 (6 bases). Deletions cut 5 bases from V and 3 bases from J, with 14 bases between. Germline V gene lookup returns CDR1 DFQATT and CDR2 SNEGSKA (reference sequence). The CDR3 covers 13 residues. The CDR3 DNA follows: TGCAGTGCTTCCGGGACGGAGGGCTACGAGCAGTACTTC. This codes for CSASGTEGYEQYF.

This clonotype has only a few counts. The chain couples TRBV7-9 to TRBJ2-3, with D perhaps matching TRBD2 (5 bases). V shed 4 bases and J shed 5 bases, with 25 bases lying between them. The germline V gene encodes CDR1 SEHNR and CDR2 FQNEAQ (reference sequence). The CDR3 covers 18 residues. The CDR3 is CASSSPSRLPALGDTQYF. The CDR3 DNA follows: TGTGCCAGCAGCTCACCCTCCAGACTACCTGCCTTGGGAGATACGCAGTATTTT. Supplemented by reference TRBV7-9 and TRBJ2-3, the full variable domain reads DTGVSQNPRHKITKRGQNVTFRCDPISEHNRLYWYRQTLGQGPEFLTYFQNEAQLEKSRLLSDRFSAERPKGSFSTLEIQRTEQGDSAMYLCASSSPSRLPALGDTQYFGPGTRLTVL.

This clonotype was seen at least ten times. The chain couples TRBV6-1 to TRBJ1-1; D is ambiguous. This CDR3 has 14 residues. Trimming removed 2 bases from V and 1 base from J, with 8 bases in between. Looked up from germline, CDR1 is MNHNS and CDR2 is SASEGT. The CDR3 nucleotides read TGTGCCAGCAGTGAATACAACGGGAACACTGAAGCTTTCTTT. This codes for CASSEYNGNTEAFF.

This clonotype was seen a few times. This rearrangement joins TRBV29-1 to TRBJ2-3, with D possibly TRBD2 on 5 matching bases. V was shortened by 8 bases and J by 0 bases, with 15 bases between the two germline ends. The length of the CDR3 is 14 residues. The germline V gene has CDR1 SQVTM and CDR2 ANQGSEA. DNA of the CDR3: TGCAGCTCCCGGGGATGGCGGAGCACAGATACGCAGTATTTT. Its translation is CSSRGWRSTDTQYF.

This clonotype appeared many times. The V gene is TRBV7-4, the J gene TRBJ1-1, with D possibly matching TRBD1 (5 bases). In germline, CDR1 is SGHVT, CDR2 SQSDAQ. This CDR3 has 13 residues. Deletions cut 3 bases from V and 0 bases from J, with 5 bases between. The CDR3 reads CASSFRVNTEAFF. The CDR3 region has the DNA TGTGCCAGCAGCTTCAGGGTGAACACTGAAGCTTTCTTT.

This clonotype has more than one count but fewer than ten. The rearrangement links TRBV28 to TRBJ1-2; D unresolved. Germline V gene lookup returns CDR1 MDHEN and CDR2 SYDVKM. The CDR3 extends over 17 amino acids. Trimming took off 2 bases at V and 4 bases at J, with 20 bases between the two ends. The CDR3 is CASSLDHGMEQFYGYTF. CDR3 nucleotides: TGTGCCAGCAGTTTAGATCACGGTATGGAGCAATTCTATGGCTACACCTTC.

A remark on this clonotype: Possible read error: a much larger clone is one base away. The chain couples TRBV10-3 to TRBJ2-7, with TRBD1 matching over 8 bases. Germline V gene sequence: CDR1 ENHRY, CDR2 SYGVKD. The length of the CDR3 is 14 residues. CDR3 in DNA: TGTTCCATCAGCTCGGTCTACAGGGGGTACGAGCAGTACTTC. The encoded protein is CSISSVYRGYEQYF.

This chain uses TRBV27 with TRBJ2-1, with TRBD2 identical over 8 bases. V dropped 6 bases and J dropped 0; count of bases not matched to a gene: 4. The germline CDR1 and CDR2 sequences are MNHEY and SMNVEV (reference sequence). This CDR3 is built from 15 residues. DNA for the CDR3: TGTGCCAGCAGGTGGGGGACTAGCTCCTACAATGAGCAGTTCTTC. Amino acid sequence: CASRWGTSSYNEQFF.